This TCR beta chain appears in the sequencing data of a study of T cells after yellow fever vaccination. General observations from the study: Abundant clonotypes from the bulk population could contaminate FACS-sorted repertoires.

This clonotype was seen ten or more times. What it binds is not known. In TCRdb, the 5' RACE reads were re-called with MiXCR into one record per CDR3 protein. The sample comprises a few hundred thousand distinct CDR3 sequences, around 6.4% of which are singletons, and approximately 16% rests with the top ten. The source was PBMCs, collected 5 days after the yellow fever booster vaccination. The TCR originated in a man younger than 40 who received the YFV17D yellow fever vaccine.

The CDR3 nucleotides are TGTGCCAGCAGCCCTATCGGACAACGCGGCTACACCTTC. Its protein is CASSPIGQRGYTF. The V and J genes are TRBV12-3 or TRBV12-4 and TRBJ1-2, with D maybe TRBD1 (5 bases). The CDR3 spans 13 residues. Trimming left V 6 bases short and J 8 bases short, with 16 bases between.